This section outlines one T cell receptor (beta chain) sequence together with its context. Its specific antigen is unknown. There are no base qualities to consult, and no much larger clone falls within one base. At diagnosis, peripheral blood, uninvolved tumor-adjacent lung and tumor were collected and stored as a combination of fresh-frozen and FFPE material. For TCR repertoire profiling, blood samples were analyzed as peripheral blood mononuclear cells. This specimen comes from a study of T cells in localized non-small cell lung cancer (dated by TCRdb to about 2020). Turning to the overall study: The study analyzed T cell repertoires of around 250 early-stage NSCLC patients, comparing tumors and uninvolved tumor-adjacent lungs. The cohort consisted of approximately 240 treatment-naive NSCLC patients whose localized lung tumors had been resected. A mean age of around 69 years was recorded for the NSCLC patients, of whom roughly 130 were male and 85 to 110 were female.

TCR beta CDR3 regions were sequenced from DNA using the immunoSEQ Assay. The published analysis was carried out like this. T cell density was computed as TCR beta template counts normalized to usable DNA estimated by amplifying housekeeping genes. The preseqR package was used to estimate richness by extrapolating to 400,000 templates for PBMC samples and to 120,000 templates for tissue samples. Clonality was calculated as one minus Pielou's evenness. Tissue-enriched TCRs were identified through differential abundance testing performed on productive amino-acid clonotypes, with a minimum total count of 5 and an alpha of 0.1. The Jaccard Index and the Morisita Overlap Index were used to measure repertoire overlap between compartments. GLIPH grouped TCR beta CDR3s together with public tetramer-defined viral CDR3s, and a viral motif had to include at least three viral sequences and also show V-gene enrichment. This is the immuneACCESS table as TCRdb keeps it, with only in-frame sequences that have V and J called. A part of the clones is gone; compared with another copy, unresolved V genes explain less than half, and the rest is unexplained. The V and J calls and clone size were taken over from that table, and D and trimming were inferred from the DNA. Present in this sample are under 50,000 clones, 86% of which were seen just once. Less than 6.5% of the sample rests with the top ten.

What the research found in general, with its limitations: Higher T cell density in blood was associated with longer overall survival, whereas higher clonality in adjacent lung was associated with shorter survival. Because the study design was exploratory, TCR variables were selected using unadjusted p-values without false-discovery rate correction. A median of roughly 60 of the top 100 tumor clones were detected in paired uninvolved adjacent lung, and around 30 of these tumor clones were also found among the top 100 clones of the paired uninvolved adjacent lung. Multi-region tumor sequencing was not performed, so intratumor heterogeneity could not be excluded. Uninvolved tumor-adjacent lung showed the highest T cell clonality, higher than tumor, which suggests more focused antigenic responses in the adjacent lung.

The CDR3 measures 14 amino acids from cysteine to phenylalanine. Only the CDR3 portion is preserved as DNA: 42 bases, with reading frame beginning at the first base. CDR1 and CDR2 are drawn from the germline V gene (reference sequence): MNHNY, SVGAGI. This clonotype originated in a male donor at least 60 years old with stage II lung adenocarcinoma. The sequence links TRBV6-6 to TRBJ2-5, and TRBD1 matches 7 of the central bases. The DNA end is more similar to TRBJ2-7, so the J call may be wrong. Sequencing was performed on peripheral blood mononuclear cells, taken before any cancer treatment. CDR3 sequence: CASSYWGTAIEQYF. The nucleotide sequence is given as TGTGCCAGCAGTTACTGGGGGACAGCGATCGAGCAGTACTTC.